These 23 T cell receptor delta chains came from one sample sequenced in a study of γδ T cells in repeated Plasmodium falciparum infection. TCRdb re-called clones from the multiplex PCR reads using CATT. The profile shows tens of thousands of delta-chain clones, about 2% of them singletons. Flow sorting of PBMC yielded separate Vgamma9/Vdelta2+ and Vdelta2-negative gammadelta T cell populations for bulk repertoire analysis. Sequenced input: gamma-delta T cells from blood. The receptors were gathered from a pool of human donors (malaria-infected and uninfected, not separated).

Notes on this clone: TCRdb's listed protein matches a much larger clone and diverges from this DNA's translation at residue 10, likely through a read error; the protein shown comes from the DNA. The genes are TRDV3 and TRDJ1; TRDD3 matches at 9 bases. TCRdb gives no J gene; it was assigned here by matching the DNA to germline. This CDR3 has 22 amino acids. CDR1 and CDR2 (germline): TVYSNPD, GDNSRS (reference sequence). V was pared by 5 bases and J by 0 bases, with 31 bases of the junction left unmatched. In nucleotides, the CDR3 is TGTGCCCTCCCGCGGGGACCTTCCGGTTCGGGGATACGCGTTTGGTACACCGATAAACTCATCTTT. This sequence encodes CALPRGPSGSGIRVWYTDKLIF.

This clone was observed at least ten times. A far larger clone is only one base removed, so a read error is likely. The sample has other DNA sequences that encode this CDR3 too. In DNA form, the CDR3 reads TGTGCCTGTGACAGCAAGTTGGTACTCTGGGGGAAGGAATCCGATAAGCTCATCTTT. This codes for CACDSKLVLWGKESDKLIF. No J gene was named, though the V gene is TRDV2; the D call in the table, TRDD3, was not verified against the DNA. From germline, CDR1 is GEAIGNYY and CDR2 EKD. The CDR3 has 19 amino acids.

As concerns this clone: A read error is the likely source, as a far larger clone sits one nucleotide away. Other nucleotide sequences from this sample produce the same CDR3. The V call is TRDV1, the J call TRDJ1; 12 bases match TRDD3. TCRdb lists no J gene, so it was determined here by aligning the DNA to germline. The germline CDR1 and CDR2 sequences are TSWWSYY and QGS. The CDR3 runs to 20 residues. CDR3 sequence: CALGELGPYWGIPNPDKLIF. The CDR3 DNA sequence: TGTGCTCTCGGGGAATTGGGCCCTTACTGGGGGATACCCAATCCCGATAAACTCATCTTT.

This clone turned up a few times. It is likely a read error: a sequence one base away is far more abundant. The same CDR3 arises from other DNA sequences in this sample as well. The J gene was not called, though the V gene is TRDV2; the table's D gene call, TRDD3, was not cross checked with the DNA. Per the germline V gene, CDR1 is GEAIGNYY and CDR2 is EKD. The CDR3 totals 20 residues. The DNA of the CDR3 is TGTGCCTGTGACACGCATCCCCGAATGCTGGGGGATAGGTACACCGATAAACTCATTTTT. It translates to CACDTHPRMLGDRYTDKLIF.

This clone was recorded a few times. It differs at one base from a far larger clone, so likely a read error. Within the sample, other DNA sequences also encode this same CDR3. The V gene was identified as TRDV1, while no J gene was called; TRDD3, as called in the table, went unchecked against the DNA. Germline V gene sequence: CDR1 TSWWSYY, CDR2 QGS. CDR3 length: 23 amino acids. The CDR3 DNA follows: TGTGCTCTTGGGGAACAAGGGTATTCCTACGCTATACTGGGGGACCTGTACACCGATAAGCTCATCTTT. This codes for CALGEQGYSYAILGDLYTDKLIF.

Concerning this clone: The protein held in TCRdb is that of a much larger clone and does not match this DNA's translation at residues 6 and 20, likely because of a read error; the protein shown is translated from the DNA. V is TRDV1 and J is TRDJ1, with 8 bases lining up with TRDD3. TCRdb leaves out the J gene; it was filled in here by matching the DNA to germline. Germline V gene sequence: CDR1 TSWWSYY, CDR2 QGS. CDR3 size: 24 residues. The CDR3 DNA follows: TGTGCCCTGGGCAAATCCCTACTTCTCCCCTGGGGGACAAAAATCCCGAGGTACACCGGTAAACTCATCTTT. This translates into CALGKSLLLPWGTKIPRYTGKLIF.

Notes on this clone: A far more abundant clone sits one base away, making this likely a read error. The same CDR3 arises from other DNA sequences in this sample as well. The rearrangement joins TRDV1 to TRDJ1; 7 positions match TRDD3. The J gene, missing from TCRdb, was assigned here through DNA to germline matching. CDR1 and CDR2 from the germline V gene are TSWWSYY and QGS. The CDR3 runs to 21 residues. CDR3 amino acids: CALGEPHLQVLGAPYTDKLIF. The CDR3 DNA sequence: TGTGCCCTTGGGGAACCGCACCTACAGGTCCTGGGGGCCCCGTACACCGATAAACTCATCTTT.

This clone was counted only a few times. A read error is likely here: a far larger clone is one base away. The same CDR3 arises from other DNA sequences in this sample as well. The chain links TRDV1 to TRDJ1; 9 positions agree with TRDD3. Assignment of the J gene here rests on matching the DNA to germline, because TCRdb gives none. The length of the CDR3 is 23 residues. Germline V gene data show CDR1 as TSWWSYY and CDR2 as QGS. The CDR3 region is CALGELSFPTVRLLGENTDKLIF. DNA of the CDR3: TGCGCTCTTGGGGAACTAAGCTTCCCTACGGTACGTCTACTGGGGGAAAACACCGATAAACTCATCTTT.

This clone appeared a few times. For this DNA, TCRdb reports the protein of a much larger clone, which diverges at residue 13, most likely from a read error; the protein presented here is translated directly from the DNA. This chain connects TRDV1 to TRDJ1; TRDD3 matches at 9 bases. The J gene, not given by TCRdb, was assigned here from a germline match of the nucleotide sequence. V lost 6 bases and J lost 1; bases outside the gene matches: 24. The germline CDR1 and CDR2 sequences are TSWWSYY and QGS. This CDR3 comprises 21 residues. CDR3 sequence (DNA): TGTGCTCTTGGTCAGGGGGTCCTTGCGTCCTGGGGGATGCGGGGCACCGATAAACTCATCTTT. It encodes CALGQGVLASWGMRGTDKLIF.

As regards this clone: A single base is all that separates this from a far larger clone, so a read error is likely. Other DNA sequences in the sample encode the same CDR3. The rearrangement joins TRDV2 to TRDJ1; D is tentatively TRDD2 or TRDD3 (5 bases each). Germline matching of the DNA provided the J gene here, since TCRdb leaves it blank. This CDR3 has 15 residues. V was shortened by 0 bases and J by 6 bases, with 16 bases between the two germline ends. CDR1 and CDR2 (germline): GEAIGNYY, EKD. CDR3 amino acids: CACDTVGGSYNKLIF. The DNA for the CDR3 is TGTGCCTGTGACACCGTCGGGGGGTCCTATAATAAACTCATCTTT.

This clone was found many times. TCRdb has a much larger clone's protein, which differs at residue 6 from the translation of this DNA, likely because of a read error; what is shown is the protein translated from the DNA. The J gene is TRDJ1, the V gene TRDV1; a weak D match, TRDD2 (6 bases). V lost 1 base and J 0 bases, leaving 15 bases between the germline ends. The CDR3 contains 17 residues. The germline gives CDR1 TSWWSYY, CDR2 QGS. The CDR3 protein is CALGEPSYELDTDKLIF. DNA of the CDR3: TGTGCTCTTGGGGAACCGTCCTACGAACTGGACACCGATAAACTCATCTTT.

In regard to this clone: A far more abundant clone sits one base away, making this likely a read error. The sample holds other DNA sequences that translate to the same CDR3. J is TRDJ1 and V is TRDV1, with TRDD2 as a possible D gene (9 bases). TCRdb records no J gene; here it was assigned by comparing the DNA to germline. V was trimmed by 5 bases and J by 0 bases, leaving 31 bases between them. CDR1 and CDR2 from the germline V gene are TSWWSYY and QGS. This CDR3 has 21 residues. CDR3 sequence: CALGPFLRPRLGDPYTDKLIF. CDR3 nucleotide sequence: TGTGCTCTTGGGCCCTTCCTACGTCCCCGGCTGGGGGACCCGTACACCGATAAACTCATCTTT.

In this sample, this clone turned up a few times. This DNA's translation and the protein TCRdb lists, from a much larger clone, do not match at residue 9, likely due to a read error; the protein shown is translated from the DNA. The chain couples TRDV1 to TRDJ1; no definite D call. No J segment appears in TCRdb, so it was assigned here by matching the sequence to germline. CDR3 size: 16 residues. V gave up 5 bases and J gave up 10 bases, with 26 bases separating them. CDR1 TSWWSYY and CDR2 QGS come from the germline V gene. CDR3: CALGHMGLTQSRGLIF. DNA for the CDR3: TGTGCTCTTGGGCACATGGGTCTCACCCAGTCGCGGGGACTCATCTTT.

This clone has ten or more counts. A far more abundant clone sits one base away, making this likely a read error. The identical CDR3 is also encoded by other nucleotide sequences in the sample. The CDR3 reads CACDVVGGQGDKLIF. The CDR3 DNA reads as TGCGCCTGTGACGTGGTGGGGGGCCAAGGCGATAAACTCATCTTT. This sequence joins TRDV2 and TRDJ1; D is possibly TRDD3 (6 bases). The CDR3 extends over 15 amino acids. The germline V gene has CDR1 GEAIGNYY and CDR2 EKD.

The V gene is TRDV1, the J gene TRDJ1; 10 nucleotides match TRDD3. TCRdb records no J gene; here it was assigned by comparing the DNA to germline. The trim removed 0 bases at V and 3 bases at J, leaving 25 bases unmatched. The germline V gene encodes CDR1 TSWWSYY and CDR2 QGS. The CDR3 is 23 residues long. The CDR3 nucleotides are TGTGCTCTTGGGGAACTGATTAGGTCCTACTGGGGGATCCGACAGAAGTACGCCGATAAACTCATCTTT. Encoded protein: CALGELIRSYWGIRQKYADKLIF.

This clone was picked up a small number of times. The translation of this DNA and the TCRdb protein of a much larger clone differ at residue 12, probably owing to a read error; the protein shown here is translated from the DNA. The V gene is TRDV3, the J gene TRDJ1; the D is unclear. TCRdb supplies no J gene; here it was assigned by aligning the nucleotide sequence to germline. There are 23 residues in the CDR3. Germline V lookup: CDR1 TVYSNPD, CDR2 GDNSRS (reference sequence). Between the trimmed V and J ends, which lost 5 bases and 0 bases, there was a span of 43 bases. CDR3 residues: CARRELQPYPISLKAPYTDKLIF. The CDR3 DNA is TGTGCCAGACGAGAACTGCAGCCTTACCCCATCTCCCTCAAAGCCCCGTACACCGATAAACTCATCTTT.

The sample holds a few counts of this clone. TCRdb assigns this DNA the protein of a much larger clone, which departs from its translation at residue 20; this likely reflects a read error, and the protein shown comes from translating the DNA. The CDR3 DNA is TGTGCTCTTGGGGAACAAGTTTTCCTTTCATTTCCACTGGGGGACCGTTGCACCGATAGACTCATCTTT. It encodes CALGEQVFLSFPLGDRCTDRLIF. The V call is TRDV1, the J call TRDJ1; 9 bases map to TRDD3. TCRdb offers no J gene call, so here the DNA was matched to germline to obtain one. Germline CDR1 reads TSWWSYY; CDR2 reads QGS. CDR3 length: 23 residues.

This clone turned up a few times. TCRdb shows a much larger clone's protein in place of this DNA's translation, and the two differ at residue 17, likely through a read error; the protein shown is translated from the DNA. The chain joins TRDV1 to TRDJ1; 13 bases agree with TRDD3. TCRdb lists no J gene, so it was determined here by aligning the DNA to germline. Germline values: CDR1 TSWWSYY, CDR2 QGS. This CDR3 comprises 21 residues. The DNA of the CDR3 is TGTGCTCTTGGGGAAGGTCAACTATCCGTACTGGGGGATACGTACACCGGTAAACTCATCTTT. This sequence encodes CALGEGQLSVLGDTYTGKLIF.

In regard to this clone: For this DNA, TCRdb reports the protein of a much larger clone, which diverges at residue 5, most likely from a read error; the protein presented here is translated directly from the DNA. The chain uses TRDV2 and TRDJ1; D is uncertain. The J gene is absent in TCRdb and was assigned here via DNA matching to germline. This CDR3 has 15 amino acids. Germline loops: CDR1 GEAIGNYY, CDR2 EKD. Trimming pared 3 bases from V and 3 bases from J, leaving 16 bases between. CDR3 nucleotides: TGTGCCTGTGACGCCGTGAACCCCGGTGCCGATAAACTCATCTTT. The encoded protein is CACDAVNPGADKLIF.

This clone was counted between two and nine times. A far larger clone is a single base away, which makes a read error likely. Other DNA sequences in this specimen translate into the identical CDR3. The rearrangement uses TRDV1 and TRDJ1, with 12 bases matching TRDD3. The J gene was not available in TCRdb and was assigned here by matching the DNA to germline segments. CDR3 size: 23 residues. Germline V gene sequence: CDR1 TSWWSYY, CDR2 QGS. CDR3: CALGEFGPPTDWGIPSSSDKLIF. The CDR3 DNA reads TGTGCCCTTGGGGAATTTGGCCCTCCTACCGACTGGGGGATACCTAGTTCTTCCGATAAACTCATCTTT.

Points on this clone: It is likely a read error: a sequence one base away is far more abundant. The sample has other DNA sequences that encode this CDR3 too. This rearrangement joins TRDV1 to TRDJ1; TRDD3 aligns across 11 bases. The J gene comes from matching the DNA to germline here; TCRdb lacks it. Germline CDR1 reads TSWWSYY; CDR2 reads QGS. The CDR3 sequence is 23 residues long. V shed 6 bases and J 0 bases; nucleotides not matched to a gene: 27. The CDR3 sequence: CALGSTWAAPFLFGGYDTDKLIF. As DNA, the CDR3 is TGTGCTCTTGGATCAACTTGGGCGGCTCCCTTCCTGTTTGGGGGATACGACACCGATAAACTCATCTTT.

This clone was seen at least ten times. The protein recorded in TCRdb matches a much larger clone and deviates from this DNA's translation at residue 10, suggesting a read error; the protein here is obtained by translating the DNA. This sequence joins TRDV1 and TRDJ1, with 9 nucleotides matching TRDD3. CDR3 length: 23 amino acids. J was trimmed by 1 base and V by 1 base; bases with no gene match: 25. Germline-derived CDR1 and CDR2 are TSWWSYY and QGS. The CDR3 DNA follows: TGTGCTCTTGGGGAACAAGTTTTCCTTCCATTTCCACTGGGGGACCGTTGCACCGATAAACTCATCTTT. Amino acid sequence: CALGEQVFLPFPLGDRCTDKLIF.

This clone has just a few counts. A far larger clone is only one base removed, so a read error is likely. Within the sample, other DNA sequences also encode this same CDR3. The chain joins TRDV1 to TRDJ1, with D perhaps matching TRDD2 or TRDD3 (5 bases each). Since TCRdb gives no J gene, matching the DNA to germline was used here to assign it. This CDR3 has 14 residues. V was shortened by 6 bases and J by 6 bases, with 17 bases between the two germline ends. Germline-derived CDR1 and CDR2 are TSWWSYY and QGS. CDR3: CALGPTGGVNKLIF. In DNA form, the CDR3 reads TGTGCTCTTGGACCTACCGGGGGTGTTAATAAACTCATCTTT.